The source of this T cell receptor (beta chain) is a study of blood T cells in healthy people across ages. The CDR3 is 13 residues long. CDR1 DFQATT and CDR2 SNEGSKA come from the germline V gene (reference sequence). The germline V and J ends were trimmed by 3 bases and 3 bases, with 9 bases remaining between them. This clonotype was detected only a few times. Alongside a J-beta primer mix, a sample-barcoded 5' primer served in a second PCR lasting about 7 to 12 cycles. TCRdb itself ran the 5' RACE reads through MiXCR, one entry per CDR3 protein. The sample has around 870,000 distinct CDR3 sequences, around 30% seen once.

The sequenced material came from blood. The source of this sequence is a woman of 80 years or more in good health. The V call is TRBV20-1, the J call TRBJ1-5, with no clear D. In nucleotides, the CDR3 is TGCAGTGCTAGCGGGGAGGACAATCAGCCCCAGCATTTT. It translates to CSASGEDNQPQHF.